This T cell receptor beta chain emerged from a study of T-cell reconstitution after alpha-beta-depleted transplantation in children. Comment on this clonotype: Its cognate antigen is unknown.

General study findings and limits: T-cell counts and diversity were attributed mostly to newly produced T cells one year after transplant.

Trimming took off 1 base at V and 3 bases at J, with 16 bases between the two ends. The CDR3 length is 16 residues. The library targeted TCRbeta and was prepared with unique molecular identifiers. Each CDR3 protein gets one entry after TCRdb re-called the PCR reads with MiXCR. The table includes 300,000 to 350,000 distinct CDR3 sequences, around 25% detected once. The origin of this receptor is a male patient under 18 who had a stem cell transplant for acute lymphoblastic leukemia, so the T cells may come from the graft donor. J is TRBJ2-7 and V is TRBV12-3 or TRBV12-4, with a possible D match to TRBD1 (5 bases). The specimen comprised PBMCs, mostly from graft donor cells, sampled 180 days after TCRalphabeta/CD19-depleted stem cell transplant. Here the CDR3 DNA reads TGTGCCAGCAGTTTAGGAATGGCAGGGTTGGGCTACGAGCAGTACTTC. Protein sequence: CASSLGMAGLGYEQYF.